What follows describes a single T cell receptor (beta chain). In the authors' workflow: Counts of nucleated cells, estimated from reference gene primer amplification, were obtained. The table came from immunoSEQ multiplex PCR; TCRdb's copy has only in-frame clones and leaves some out. The DNA was the basis for D and trimming; V, J and clone size are from that table. The table shows about 100,000 clones, with 80% occurring only once. The CDR3 covers 15 residues. Trimming at V came to 2 bases and at J to 1 base, leaving 3 bases not matched to a gene. The germline CDR1 and CDR2 sequences are MNHEY and SVGAGI. This entry belongs to a study of blood T cell repertoires in COVID-19.

The sample was peripheral blood. This TCR derives from a woman between 65 and 79 years old with acute or convalescent COVID-19. The gene calls are TRBV6-5 and TRBJ1-1; TRBD1 matches at 8 bases. The CDR3 DNA reads as TGTGCCAGCAGTTACGCAGGGGGCTGGAACACTGAAGCTTTCTTT. As protein: CASSYAGGWNTEAFF.